This record looks at one T cell receptor (beta chain) sequence and its context. These data belong to a study of blood T cell repertoires in COVID-19. Study as a whole: Both acute and convalescent COVID-19 samples were obtained from the United States, Italy and Spain.

The CDR3 loop spans 16 amino acids. V trimming: 2 bases; J trimming: 1 base; junction bases outside the gene matches: 1. Germline V gene lookup returns CDR1 SGHNT and CDR2 YYREEE (reference sequence). Per the original data handling: For nucleated cells, counts were estimated from reference gene primer amplification. This table comes from immunoSEQ multiplex PCR, and its TCRdb copy is limited to in-frame clones, with some not included. V and J calls and clone size are those listed in that table; D and trimming were worked out from the DNA. The sample yields 120,000 or so clones, about four fifths seen once.

The source is a man aged 25-40 years with COVID-19, enrolled during active disease. Specimen: peripheral blood. The chain employs TRBV5-4 and TRBJ2-2; 11 bases fit TRBD2. CDR3 DNA sequence: TGTGCCAGCAGCTTAACTAGCGGGAGGAACACCGGGGAGCTGTTTTTT. This sequence encodes CASSLTSGRNTGELFF. Full variable domain (outside the CDR3, taken from reference TRBV5-4 and TRBJ2-2): ETGVTQSPTHLIKTRGQQVTLRCSSQSGHNTVSWYQQALGQGPQFIFQYYREEENGRGNFPPRFSGLQFPNYSSELNVNALELDDSALYLCASSLTSGRNTGELFFGEGSRLTVL.